This TCR beta chain emerged from a study of cytomegalovirus exposure and HLA in healthy donors. For this clone: What it binds is unknown.

The PCR was carried out with 60 Vbeta primers and 13 Jbeta primers. TCRdb keeps only in-frame clones here, not all; method: immunoSEQ multiplex PCR. The repertoire includes 100,000 to 150,000 clones, around 72% of them detected once, and around 4% sits in the top ten. J was trimmed by 7 bases and V by 2 bases; bases with no gene match: 9. Germline V CDR1 and CDR2: KGHSH, LQKENI. The length of the CDR3 is 16 residues. Points from the study as a whole: In vitro data verified a few CMV-associated chains as specific for CMV antigens. Later findings reportedly placed an Asian-associated ancestry cluster below the approximately 650-donor mean for N-insertions.

Source material: PBMCs. The receptor was derived from a man in his thirties or forties in good health and CMV-seronegative. The gene calls are TRBV18 and TRBJ2-2; TRBD1 matches at 8 bases. The CDR3 DNA is TGTGCCAGCTCACCAGGACAGGGACAACACCTCGGGGAGCTGTTTTTT. It codes for CASSPGQGQHLGELFF. The whole variable domain, remainder taken from reference TRBV18 and TRBJ2-2, is NAGVMQNPRHLVRRRGQEARLRCSPMKGHSHVYWYRQLPEEGLKFMVYLQKENIIDESGMPKERFSAEFPKEGPSILRIQQVVRGDSAAYFCASSPGQGQHLGELFFGEGSRLTVL.